Listed below are T cell receptor beta chains from one sample, sequenced in a study of blood T cell repertoires in COVID-19. Assay: immunoSEQ multiplex PCR; the TCRdb copy retains only in-frame clones and omits some. Of under 70,000 clones in the sample, 80% to 95% are singletons; the top ten hold roughly 14%. Sequences were obtained from peripheral blood. The receptors originated from a human donor with active COVID-19. The donor label of this sample is uncertain. Each CDR3 is given with its conserved first and last residue. The order of the fields is CDR3 DNA, CDR3 protein, clone size, D gene, V gene, CDR3 length, J gene. A D gene is named only where the DNA matches it firmly. The size entry is marked missing in some rows and otherwise reads once, few, many or a size class.

TGCAGCGTAAGAACGGGACAGGGAAACACCGGGGAGCTGTTTTTT | CSVRTGQGNTGELFF | NA | TRBD1 | TRBV29-1 | 15 | TRBJ2-2
TGTGCCAGCAGTTCCATCACAGGTCGCGGCACTGAAGCTTTCTTT | CASSSITGRGTEAFF | NA | NA | TRBV27 | 15 | TRBJ1-1
TGTGCCAGTATTCGGACAGCATTTAATGAAAAACTGTTTTTT | CASIRTAFNEKLFF | NA | NA | TRBV19 | 14 | TRBJ1-4
TGTGCCAGCAGCCCATCCTCCGGGACTAGACCCTACAATGAGCAGTTCTTC | CASSPSSGTRPYNEQFF | NA | TRBD2 | TRBV7-3 | 17 | TRBJ2-1
TGTGCCAGCAGCCCTACCCCCACAGATACGCAGTATTTT | CASSPTPTDTQYF | NA | NA | TRBV7-3 | 13 | TRBJ2-3
TGTGCTACCGCTCCACAGATGAACACTGAAGCTTTCTTT | CATAPQMNTEAFF | NA | NA | TRBV12-5 | 13 | TRBJ1-1
TGTGCCAGCAGTAGACACGGGACTAGCGGGAGCTACACAGATACGCAGTATTTT | CASSRHGTSGSYTDTQYF | NA | TRBD2 | TRBV27 | 18 | TRBJ2-3
TGCGCCAGCAGCTTGCCATCGACTTCCTTATACACTGAAGCTTTCTTT | CASSLPSTSLYTEAFF | NA | NA | TRBV5-1 | 16 | TRBJ1-1
TGCAGCGTTGAAGGGACTAGCGGGAGGGCTCCAGGCGAGCAGTACTTC | CSVEGTSGRAPGEQYF | NA | TRBD2 | TRBV29-1 | 16 | TRBJ2-7
TGTGCCAGCAGCTTGGGAGACCCTGGAAACACCATATATTTT | CASSLGDPGNTIYF | NA | NA | TRBV11-3 | 14 | TRBJ1-3
TGTGCCAGCAGCTTGAGGGAGGGTCTTGGCTACACCTTC | CASSLREGLGYTF | NA | NA | TRBV5-6 | 13 | TRBJ1-2
TGTGCCAGCAGTGAAACGGAGTTACAAGAGACCCAGTACTTC | CASSETELQETQYF | NA | NA | TRBV2 | 14 | TRBJ2-5
TGTGCCAGCAGGGACAGTAATGAAAAACTGTTTTTT | CASRDSNEKLFF | NA | NA | TRBV12-3/TRBV12-4 | 12 | TRBJ1-4
TGTGCCAGCAGCTTGGCCCCTTCGGCACCCCTCCACTTT | CASSLAPSAPLHF | NA | NA | TRBV5-8 | 13 | TRBJ1-6
TGTGCCAGCAGTTCCCCCGCGATAGCCAAAAACATTCAGTACTTC | CASSSPAIAKNIQYF | NA | NA | TRBV28 | 15 | TRBJ2-4
TGTGCCAGTAGTATAGGGTCCGGGGCCGGGGAGCTGTTTTTT | CASSIGSGAGELFF | medium-sized | NA | TRBV19 | 14 | TRBJ2-2
TGTGCCAGCAGCCACCACCTAGCGGGAGAAACAGATACGCAGTATTTT | CASSHHLAGETDTQYF | NA | TRBD2 | TRBV4-2 | 16 | TRBJ2-3
TGTGCCAGTAGTCGCCCCGGGACAGCCAACACTGAAGCTTTCTTT | CASSRPGTANTEAFF | NA | TRBD1 | TRBV19 | 15 | TRBJ1-1
TGTGCCAGCAGTTTGACCGGGACTGGACACAATGAGCAGTTCTTC | CASSLTGTGHNEQFF | NA | NA | TRBV7-6 | 15 | TRBJ2-1
TGTGCCAGCAGCAAAACAGGGAACTATGGCTACACCTTC | CASSKTGNYGYTF | NA | NA | TRBV6-5 | 13 | TRBJ1-2
TGTGCCAGTAGTATTCAGGGGGCCATTCAGCCCCAGCATTTT | CASSIQGAIQPQHF | NA | TRBD1 | TRBV19 | 14 | TRBJ1-5
TGTGCCAGCAGTTCCCTCCGGACTAGCGGGAGTTACGAGCAGTACTTC | CASSSLRTSGSYEQYF | once | TRBD2 | TRBV27 | 16 | TRBJ2-7
TGCAGCGCCGGGGGGAGCACAGATACGCAGTATTTT | CSAGGSTDTQYF | NA | TRBD2 | TRBV29-1 | 12 | TRBJ2-3
TGCGCCAGCAGCTTGGCCGGACAGTTGACCTACAATGAGCAGTTCTTC | CASSLAGQLTYNEQFF | NA | NA | TRBV5-1 | 16 | TRBJ2-1
TGTGCCAGCAGTGATAGGAGGGAGCAGTACTTC | CASSDRREQYF | NA | NA | TRBV25-1 | 11 | TRBJ2-7
TGTGCCAGCAGTCGTAGGGGTAACACTGAAGCTTTCTTT | CASSRRGNTEAFF | NA | NA | TRBV27 | 13 | TRBJ1-1
TGTGCCAGCAGTTTCGTGGCTAGCGGGACATATGAGCAGTTCTTC | CASSFVASGTYEQFF | once | TRBD2 | TRBV28 | 15 | TRBJ2-1
TGTGCCAGTAGCCCACAGGGTCCTAATGAAAAACTGTTTTTT | CASSPQGPNEKLFF | NA | NA | TRBV19 | 14 | TRBJ1-4
TGCGCCAGCAGCCCGGCGGAGGAACTCTCCTACAATGAGCAGTTCTTC | CASSPAEELSYNEQFF | NA | NA | TRBV4-1 | 16 | TRBJ2-1
TGTGCCAGCAGCTTAGACGGGGGGGCCAACGTCCTGACTTTC | CASSLDGGANVLTF | NA | NA | TRBV7-2 | 14 | TRBJ2-6
TGTGCCAGCAGAGTACAGGGCCCAGGTACTGAAGCTTTCTTT | CASRVQGPGTEAFF | once | NA | TRBV25-1 | 14 | TRBJ1-1
TGCGCCAGCAGCCAAGTACCGGGACAGGGACTCAATCAGCCCCAGCATTTT | CASSQVPGQGLNQPQHF | few | TRBD1 | TRBV4-1 | 17 | TRBJ1-5
TGTGCCAGCACCCCAGAGGGGGGGATAGATACGCAGTATTTT | CASTPEGGIDTQYF | NA | NA | TRBV9 | 14 | TRBJ2-3
TGTGCCCTCAGTAACACCGGGGAGCTGTTTTTT | CALSNTGELFF | once | NA | TRBV11-2 | 11 | TRBJ2-2
TGCGCCAGCAGCCCGGCGGGACCGCGCTCTGGGGCCAACGTCCTGACTTTC | CASSPAGPRSGANVLTF | NA | NA | TRBV5-1 | 17 | TRBJ2-6
TGTGCCAGTAGTACATCCGGGACAGGACTGAACACTGAAGCTTTCTTT | CASSTSGTGLNTEAFF | NA | TRBD1 | TRBV19 | 16 | TRBJ1-1
TGTGCCAGCAGTCTAGGGGTAGTCACAGATACGCAGTATTTT | CASSLGVVTDTQYF | NA | NA | TRBV9 | 14 | TRBJ2-3
TGTGCCAGCAGCTCGATGGGGGCGTCTGGGGCCAACGTCCTGACTTTC | CASSSMGASGANVLTF | NA | NA | TRBV7-3 | 16 | TRBJ2-6
TGTGCCAGCAGCGTATTGAGAGGCCCCTACAATGAGCAGTTCTTC | CASSVLRGPYNEQFF | NA | NA | TRBV7-2 | 15 | TRBJ2-1
TGCAGCGTTGACGGCCTAGCCACAGTCGATACGCAGTATTTT | CSVDGLATVDTQYF | NA | NA | TRBV29-1 | 14 | TRBJ2-3
TGTGCCAGCTCACCATCTACAGACTCTGGAAACACCATATATTTT | CASSPSTDSGNTIYF | NA | NA | TRBV18 | 15 | TRBJ1-3
TGTGCCAGCAAAGACAGGGGACATGGCTACACCTTC | CASKDRGHGYTF | once | TRBD1 | TRBV27 | 12 | TRBJ1-2
TGTGCCAGCAGCATCCCCGGGGGACCCTTCTATGGCTACACCTTC | CASSIPGGPFYGYTF | NA | NA | TRBV7-2 | 15 | TRBJ1-2